These T cell receptor beta chains were read from a single sample in a study of T cells in Graves' hyperthyroidism and ophthalmopathy. TCRdb independently ran MiXCR on the multiplex PCR reads; one entry per CDR3 protein. The repertoire holds hundreds of thousands of distinct CDR3 sequences, with 35% to 45% as singletons. The sequencing sample was made of blood. Source of these receptors: a man aged 18 to 30 with Graves' hyperthyroidism. Each CDR3 is given with its conserved first and last residue. D genes are given only for firm matches. Expanded clones get a size class; other rows say once, few or many, or leave the size out.

j_call clone_size d_call v_call cdr3_aa cdr3_nt
TRBJ1-6 few NA TRBV19 CASTPSPRTENSPLHF TGTGCCAGTACTCCCTCTCCCAGGACAGAAAATTCACCCCTCCACTTT
TRBJ1-4 many NA TRBV7-8 CASSLEADNEKLFF TGTGCCAGCAGCTTAGAGGCAGATAATGAAAAACTGTTTTTT
TRBJ1-1 few NA TRBV11-2 CASSLDRLTEAFF TGTGCCAGCAGCTTAGATCGGTTAACTGAAGCTTTCTTT
TRBJ2-6 NA NA TRBV29-1 CSVDRGSGANVLTF TGCAGCGTAGACAGAGGCTCTGGGGCCAACGTCCTGACTTTC
TRBJ1-2 many NA TRBV29-1 CSVEDGGYTF TGCAGCGTTGAAGATGGAGGCTACACCTTC
TRBJ1-2 many NA TRBV5-6 CASSLSLGVYGYTF TGTGCCAGCAGCTTAAGTCTCGGCGTCTATGGCTACACCTTC
TRBJ1-1 many TRBD1 TRBV19 CASSEGQGRRTEAFF TGTGCCAGTAGTGAAGGACAGGGGAGGAGAACTGAAGCTTTCTTT
TRBJ1-5 NA TRBD1 TRBV14 CASSQRGLEGQPQHF TGTGCCAGCAGCCAAAGGGGGCTGGAAGGTCAGCCCCAGCATTTT
TRBJ1-3 many NA TRBV7-9 CASSLGARNTIYF TGTGCCAGCAGCTTAGGAGCCCGAAACACCATATATTTT
TRBJ2-7 NA NA TRBV6-5 CASRQNTYEQYF TGTGCCAGCAGACAGAACACCTACGAGCAGTACTTC
TRBJ1-5 many TRBD1 TRBV2 CASSVGQESDQPQHF TGTGCCAGCAGTGTAGGACAGGAATCGGATCAGCCCCAGCATTTT
TRBJ1-5 few NA TRBV20-1 CSAAPRGSNQPQHF TGCAGTGCCGCACCCCGGGGGAGCAATCAGCCCCAGCATTTT
TRBJ1-6 few NA TRBV5-6 CASSLTDSPLHF TGTGCCAGCAGCTTGACGGACTCACCCCTCCACTTT
TRBJ2-7 NA NA TRBV6-1 CASTQLYEQYF TGTGCCAGCACACAGCTTTACGAGCAGTACTTC
TRBJ2-7 few TRBD1 TRBV20-1 CSASSGDRDYEQYF TGCAGTGCTAGTTCCGGGGACAGAGACTACGAGCAGTACTTC
TRBJ1-5 many NA TRBV19 CASSIQAVGNQPQHF TGTGCCAGTAGTATCCAGGCCGTTGGCAATCAGCCCCAGCATTTT
TRBJ1-1 few NA TRBV7-9 CASSQVPDFEAFF TGTGCCAGCAGCCAAGTCCCAGACTTTGAAGCTTTCTTT
TRBJ1-1 once NA TRBV9 CASSPWKGITEAFF TGTGCCAGCAGCCCTTGGAAGGGTATAACTGAAGCTTTCTTT
TRBJ2-5 many NA TRBV2 CASITRGRRETQYF TGTGCCAGCATTACAAGAGGGAGGCGGGAGACCCAGTACTTC
TRBJ2-7 many NA TRBV7-9 CASSFGSYEQYF TGTGCCAGCAGCTTTGGCTCCTACGAGCAGTACTTC
TRBJ2-7 many NA TRBV5-1 CASSPESSYEQYF TGCGCCAGCAGCCCGGAGTCGTCCTACGAGCAGTACTTC
TRBJ2-2 NA TRBD1 TRBV4-2 CASSQDDRVELFF TGTGCCAGCAGCCAGGATGACAGGGTAGAGCTGTTTTTT
TRBJ1-5 few NA TRBV12-3/TRBV12-4 CASSLGFVQPQHF TGTGCCAGCAGTTTGGGTTTTGTTCAGCCCCAGCATTTT
TRBJ1-2 few NA TRBV12-3/TRBV12-4 CASSLSGNSLYGYTF TGTGCCAGCAGTTTATCGGGTAACAGCCTCTATGGCTACACCTTC
TRBJ1-5 NA TRBD1 TRBV19 CASRSGTGGEGNQPQHF TGTGCCAGCAGATCCGGGACAGGGGGCGAGGGCAATCAGCCCCAGCATTTT
TRBJ2-7 NA NA TRBV10-3 CAISTGTTYEQYF TGTGCCATCAGCACCGGGACAACTTACGAGCAGTACTTC
TRBJ1-6 many TRBD1 TRBV19 CASSRTGLSDSPLHF TGTGCCAGTAGCCGGACAGGGCTTTCGGATTCACCCCTCCACTTT
TRBJ1-3 many TRBD1 TRBV7-6 CASSLGQGSGNTIYF TGTGCCAGCAGCTTGGGACAGGGATCGGGAAACACCATATATTTT
TRBJ2-7 NA TRBD2 TRBV6-6 CASSRAGGAYEQYF TGTGCCAGCAGCCGAGCGGGGGGCGCCTACGAGCAGTACTTC
TRBJ2-7 NA TRBD1 TRBV11-2 CASSHGDSYYEQYF TGTGCCAGCAGCCACGGGGACAGCTACTACGAGCAGTACTTC
TRBJ1-2 NA NA TRBV20-1 CSASDRVRGYTF TGCAGTGCTAGTGATCGGGTTAGAGGCTACACCTTC
TRBJ1-1 many NA TRBV29-1 CSVNIRFRGEAFF TGCAGCGTAAACATTAGGTTCAGAGGAGAAGCTTTCTTT